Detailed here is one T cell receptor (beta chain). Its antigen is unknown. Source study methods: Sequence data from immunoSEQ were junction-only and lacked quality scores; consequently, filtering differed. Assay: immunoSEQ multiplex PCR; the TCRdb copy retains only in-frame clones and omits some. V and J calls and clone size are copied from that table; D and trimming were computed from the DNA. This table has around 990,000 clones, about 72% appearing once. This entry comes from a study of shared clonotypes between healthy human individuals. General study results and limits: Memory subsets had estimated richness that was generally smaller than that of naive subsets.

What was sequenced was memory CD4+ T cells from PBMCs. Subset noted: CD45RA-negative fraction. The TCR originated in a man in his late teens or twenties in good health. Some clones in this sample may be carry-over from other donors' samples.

This CDR3 is CASRSGEPYEQYF. The CDR3 bases are TGTGCCAGCAGATCCGGGGAACCCTACGAGCAGTACTTC. The chain uses TRBV2 and TRBJ2-7, with D perhaps TRBD2 (5 bases). V was clipped by 6 bases and J by 2 bases, with 11 bases between them. Germline CDR1 and CDR2: SNHLY and FYNNEI. The length of the CDR3 is 13 residues.